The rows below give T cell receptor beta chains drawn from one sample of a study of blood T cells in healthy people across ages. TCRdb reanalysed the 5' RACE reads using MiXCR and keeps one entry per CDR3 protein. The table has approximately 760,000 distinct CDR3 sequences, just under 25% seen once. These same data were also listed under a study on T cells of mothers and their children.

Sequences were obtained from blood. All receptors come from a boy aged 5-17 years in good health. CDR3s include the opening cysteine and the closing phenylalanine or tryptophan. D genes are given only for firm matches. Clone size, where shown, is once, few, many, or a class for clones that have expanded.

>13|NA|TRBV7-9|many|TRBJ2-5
TGTGCCAGCGGTGAAAGAAACCAAGAGACCCAGTACTTC
CASGERNQETQYF
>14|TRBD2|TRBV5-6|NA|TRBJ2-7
TGTGCCAGCGGCAATAGCGGGGCCGCCTACGAGCAGTACTTC
CASGNSGAAYEQYF
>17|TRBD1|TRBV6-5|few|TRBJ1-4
TGTGCCAGCAGTTACGAGGGGGCGGCCTCAACTAATGAAAAACTGTTTTTT
CASSYEGAASTNEKLFF
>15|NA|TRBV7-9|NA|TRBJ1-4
TGTGCCAGCAGCAAGACAGAGGCCGAGTATGAAAAACTGTTTTTT
CASSKTEAEYEKLFF
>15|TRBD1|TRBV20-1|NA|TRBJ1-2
TGCAGTGTCGGTGAGGGACAGACACCGAACTATGGCTACACCTTC
CSVGEGQTPNYGYTF
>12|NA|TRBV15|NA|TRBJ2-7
TGTGCCACCAGCATAGAGGGTAGGGAGCAGTACTTC
CATSIEGREQYF
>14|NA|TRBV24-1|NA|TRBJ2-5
TGTGCCACCAGTGATCCCTATAGGGGGGAGATCCAGTACTTC
CATSDPYRGEIQYF
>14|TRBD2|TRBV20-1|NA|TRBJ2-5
TGCAGTGCTGGGACTAGCGTCTTCCAAGAGACCCAGTACTTC
CSAGTSVFQETQYF
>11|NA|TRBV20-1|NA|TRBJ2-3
TGCAGTGCTAGCCTGCGAGATACGCAGTATTTT
CSASLRDTQYF
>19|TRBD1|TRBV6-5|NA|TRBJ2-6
TGTGCCAGCAGCTTCCTTCGACAGGGGGCCTACTCTGGGGCCAACGTCCTGACTTTC
CASSFLRQGAYSGANVLTF
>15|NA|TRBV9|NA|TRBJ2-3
TGTGCCAGCAACGCCGAAGGGAGAGGGGCAGATACGCAGTATTTT
CASNAEGRGADTQYF
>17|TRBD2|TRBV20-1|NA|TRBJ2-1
TGCAGTGCTAGAGGAGAGCTAGCGGTTAGCTCCTACAATGAGCAGTTCTTC
CSARGELAVSSYNEQFF
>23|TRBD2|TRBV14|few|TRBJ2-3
TGTGCCAGCAGCCAAGGAGGTTCTAGCGGGACAGTATCTAGCGGGAGTCGGTTAGATACGCAGTATTTT
CASSQGGSSGTVSSGSRLDTQYF
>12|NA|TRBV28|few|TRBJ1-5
TGTGCCAGCAACAGCCTGAATCAGCCCCAGCATTTT
CASNSLNQPQHF
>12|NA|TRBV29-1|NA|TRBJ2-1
TGCAGCGTTGGGGGGCACTACAATGAGCAGTTCTTC
CSVGGHYNEQFF
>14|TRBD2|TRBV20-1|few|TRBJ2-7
TGCAGTGCTTACATAGCGGGTAGCTCCTACGAGCAGTACTTC
CSAYIAGSSYEQYF
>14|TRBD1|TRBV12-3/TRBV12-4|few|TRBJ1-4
TGTGCCAGCAGTGCTGGACAGGGGGATGAAAAACTGTTTTTT
CASSAGQGDEKLFF
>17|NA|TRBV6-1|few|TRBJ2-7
TGTGCCAGCAGATCTACCGCCGGGACTGGAATTACCTACGAGCAGTACTTC
CASRSTAGTGITYEQYF
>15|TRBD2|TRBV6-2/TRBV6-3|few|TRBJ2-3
TGTGCCAGCAGTTACGCCGGGAGGAGGACAGATACGCAGTATTTT
CASSYAGRRTDTQYF
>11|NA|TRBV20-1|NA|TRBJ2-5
TGCAGTGCTAGTAGGTCGGAGACTCAGTACTTC
CSASRSETQYF
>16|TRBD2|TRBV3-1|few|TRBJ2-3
TGTGCCAGCAGCCACTGGGGCGGGGGGGCCTCAGATACGCAGTATTTT
CASSHWGGGASDTQYF
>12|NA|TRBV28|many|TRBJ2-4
TGTGCCAGCAGTTTAGACCAGAACATTCAGTACTTC
CASSLDQNIQYF
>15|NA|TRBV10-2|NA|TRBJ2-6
TGCGCCAGCAGTGACAGCGACTCTGGGGCCAACGTCATGACTTTC
CASSDSDSGANVMTF
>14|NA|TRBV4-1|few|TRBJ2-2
TGCGCCAGCAGCCAGATTCAGTACACCGGGGAGCTGTTTTTT
CASSQIQYTGELFF
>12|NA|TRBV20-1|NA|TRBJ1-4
TGCAGTGCTAGTACTTCCCGAGAGGAACTGTTTTTT
CSASTSREELFF
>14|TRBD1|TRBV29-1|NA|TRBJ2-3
TGCAGCGTTGTTGGACAGGGAAGTACAGATACGCAGTATTTT
CSVVGQGSTDTQYF
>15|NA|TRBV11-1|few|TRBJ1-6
TGTGCCAGCAGCTTAGGTCGGAGCTATAATTCACCCCTCCACTTT
CASSLGRSYNSPLHF